This TCR beta chain was observed in a study of T cell responses to AZD1222 COVID-19 vaccine. On the study more broadly: Pooled in the analysis were second doses at about 4 or about 12 weeks. Study-level points and caveats: Across spike, vaccine-associated CD4 TCRs were found, dominant at 160-218 and 743-854. Among those given AZD1222, only five or six were seropositive at baseline.

The CDR3 has 17 residues. Unmatched junction bases numbered 13, after V lost 4 bases and J lost 7 bases. Germline loops: CDR1 MDHEN, CDR2 SYDVKM. Clones were sequenced by immunoSEQ multiplex PCR, and TCRdb holds only the in-frame ones, with some missing. Counted here are 95,000 to 150,000 clones, roughly nine tenths occurring once; the ten biggest clones make up 2% to 3%. Worth noting for this clone: The antigen remains unidentified.

This clonotype originated in an adult in good health. The material was peripheral blood, obtained on day 0 of AZD1222 vaccination. This chain joins TRBV28 and TRBJ1-6, with 7 bases matching TRBD1. In nucleotides, the CDR3 is TGTGCCAGCAGTTCCCCCTTAGGGGGCCCGGGGAATTCACCCCTCCACTTT. Translated: CASSSPLGGPGNSPLHF.